This T cell receptor beta chain originates from a study of T cell responses to AZD1222 COVID-19 vaccine. On the study more broadly: Second doses were pooled across both intervals (about 4 or about 12 weeks).

Study-level results: Repertoire sampling was restricted to post-peak T cell response timepoints. CD4 TCRs covered the whole spike, strongest at regions 160-218 and 743-854.

Data came from immunoSEQ multiplex PCR; TCRdb stores just in-frame clones and leaves some out. Here the sample spans 110,000 to 150,000 clones, 80% to 95% being singletons. As to this clone: The antigen is undetermined.

The germline gives CDR1 MDHEN, CDR2 SYDVKM. The germline V and J ends were trimmed by 5 bases and 5 bases, with 12 bases remaining between them. CDR3 size: 14 residues. Sequenced here: peripheral blood, sampled on day 0 of AZD1222 vaccination. This TCR came from an adult in good health. V and J are TRBV28 and TRBJ1-4; D not certain. The CDR3 reads CASSVSGQNEKLFF. Here the CDR3 DNA reads TGTGCCAGCAGTGTAAGTGGGCAAAATGAAAAACTGTTTTTT.